A single sample gave rise to the 5 T cell receptor beta chains below, sequenced in a study of blood T cell repertoires in COVID-19. TCRdb keeps only in-frame clones here, not all; method: immunoSEQ multiplex PCR. The repertoire has approximately 150,000 clones, over 65% of them found once; the top ten carry less than 2.5%. Sample: peripheral blood. Receptors originate from a man aged 70-80 years with acute or convalescent COVID-19.

The chain links TRBV28 to TRBJ1-2; maybe TRBD1 (5 bases). Trimming cost V 4 bases and J 7 bases, with 16 bases left between them. The germline CDR1 and CDR2 sequences are MDHEN and SYDVKM. The CDR3 is 14 amino acids. The CDR3 region has the DNA TGTGCCAGCAGTTCGGTGGGCAGGGTAGTTGGCTACACCTTC. Protein sequence: CASSSVGRVVGYTF.

CDR3 region: CAISPGHRQGGETQYF. CDR3 bases: TGTGCCATCAGTCCCGGACACCGACAGGGCGGGGAGACCCAGTACTTC. The rearrangement uses TRBV10-3 and TRBJ2-5; 7 nucleotides agree with TRBD1. The germline gives CDR1 ENHRY, CDR2 SYGVKD. The CDR3 spans 16 residues. V was clipped by 5 bases and J by 5 bases; unmatched bases: 14.

V and J are TRBV24-1 and TRBJ2-2; no clear D. Germline CDR1 reads KGHDR; CDR2 reads SFDVKD. The germline V and J ends were trimmed by 8 bases and 0 bases, with 9 bases remaining between them. The CDR3 has 14 amino acids. CDR3 sequence reads: CATKADSNTGELFF. The CDR3 nucleotides are TGTGCCACCAAGGCAGACTCGAACACCGGGGAGCTGTTTTTT.

The genes are TRBV24-1 and TRBJ2-3, with TRBD2 identical over 9 bases. Germline V lookup: CDR1 KGHDR, CDR2 SFDVKD. The CDR3 consists of 16 residues. V lost 3 bases, J lost 4 bases, and 7 bases stayed unmatched. Here the CDR3 reads CATSDPRGRAADTQYF. The CDR3 coding sequence is TGTGCCACCAGTGATCCACGCGGGAGGGCCGCAGATACGCAGTATTTT.

The V and J genes are TRBV19 and TRBJ1-2; 7 nucleotides align to TRBD1. CDR1 LNHDA and CDR2 SQIVND come from the germline V gene (reference sequence). The trim removed 4 bases at V and 8 bases at J, leaving 10 bases unmatched. The CDR3 has 14 residues. The CDR3 region has the DNA TGTGCCAGTAGTACCGGACAGGTCTTGGCGGGCTACACCTTC. Its translation: CASSTGQVLAGYTF.